Shown below are 23 T cell receptor beta chains from a single sample sequenced in a study of monozygotic twins with inflammatory bowel disease. Using the 5' RACE reads, TCRdb records one entry per CDR3 protein without DNA. Seen in this sample are approximately 400,000 distinct CDR3 sequences; the ten most common clones hold around 2.4%. The source material was blood. The receptors stem from a human donor with ulcerative colitis or Crohn's disease, or a healthy co-twin of an affected twin (not recorded which).

The chain couples TRBV12-3 or TRBV12-4 to TRBJ1-5; TCRdb indicates TRBD1, and absent DNA this call remains unverified. This CDR3 contains 13 residues. This CDR3 reads CASGQGINQPQHF.

V and J are TRBV5-1 and TRBJ1-1. Germline V CDR1 and CDR2: SGHRS, YFSETQ. CDR3 size: 14 residues. The CDR3 is CASSLVSKHTEAFF.

The genes are TRBV19 and TRBJ2-2; TCRdb proposes TRBD2, but this gene call is untestable without DNA. This CDR3 spans 16 amino acids. The V gene's germline CDR1 is LNHDA and CDR2 SQIVND (reference sequence). The chain's CDR3 is CASTPPSGRSTGELFF.

The chain carries TRBV14 and TRBJ2-7; TCRdb outputs TRBD2, but without DNA this stays unchecked. Germline V gene data show CDR1 as SGHDN and CDR2 as FVKESK. The CDR3 sequence is 16 residues long. CDR3 region: CASSRLTSGLIYEQYF.

The chain has TRBV6-1 and TRBJ1-5; no DNA is available, so the TRBD1 call from TCRdb remains unchecked. This CDR3 region has 14 residues. Germline values: CDR1 MNHNS, CDR2 SASEGT. CDR3 in amino acids: CASRGGGSNQPQHF.

The rearrangement uses TRBV18 and TRBJ2-7. Per germline, CDR1 KGHSH and CDR2 LQKENI. The CDR3 extends over 14 amino acids. CDR3 sequence: CASSPPAMSYEQYF.

The chain couples TRBV5-5 to TRBJ1-2. The CDR3 covers 13 residues. CDR1 is SGHKS, CDR2 YYEKEE, per germline (reference sequence). CDR3 loop: CASSSQLKYGYTF. The whole variable domain, remainder taken from reference TRBV5-5 and TRBJ1-2, is DAGVTQSPTHLIKTRGQQVTLRCSPISGHKSVSWYQQVLGQGPQFIFQYYEKEERGRGNFPDRFSARQFPNYSSELNVNALLLGDSALYLCASSSQLKYGYTFGSGTRLTVV.

V usage is TRBV12-3 or TRBV12-4 and J usage is TRBJ1-2. The CDR3 spans 14 residues. The CDR3 loop reads CASSLEPTRYGYTF.

The V and J genes are TRBV28 and TRBJ2-1; TCRdb returns TRBD1, unconfirmable since there is no DNA. The CDR3 totals 15 residues. Germline V gives CDR1 MDHEN, CDR2 SYDVKM. CDR3 amino acids: CASSKAVLGRGEQFF. Supplemented by reference TRBV28 and TRBJ2-1, the full variable domain reads DVKVTQSSRYLVKRTGEKVFLECVQDMDHENMFWYRQDPGLGLRLIYFSYDVKMKEKGDIPEGYSVSREKKERFSLILESASTNQTSMYLCASSKAVLGRGEQFFGPGTRLTVL.

The chain uses TRBV6-2 or TRBV6-3 and TRBJ2-1; without DNA, the TCRdb call of TRBD1 cannot be checked. Germline loops: CDR1 MNHEY, CDR2 SVGEGT. This CDR3 has 14 amino acids. This CDR3 is CASTVAGSYNEQFF.

The genes are TRBV20-1 and TRBJ2-6; checking the TCRdb D call of TRBD1 is not possible without DNA. The CDR3 contains 16 residues. Germline V gene lookup returns CDR1 DFQATT and CDR2 SNEGSKA (reference sequence). CDR3 residues: CSARTGVGSGANVLTF.

The CDR3 spells CSASGVVRGGLNTGELFF. The chain carries TRBV20-1 and TRBJ2-2; TCRdb returns TRBD1, unconfirmable since there is no DNA. Germline CDR1 is DFQATT and CDR2 is SNEGSKA (reference sequence). This CDR3 is built from 18 residues.

CDR3 loop: CASSQGDRGGNEQFF. V gene TRBV4-3 combines with J gene TRBJ2-1; TCRdb calls TRBD1, which cannot be checked without DNA. The germline V gene has CDR1 LGHNA and CDR2 YSLEER. The CDR3 runs to 15 residues.

The chain employs TRBV3-1 and TRBJ2-1; TCRdb's D gene call, TRBD1, goes unchecked for lack of DNA. This CDR3 comprises 14 residues. Germline V lookup: CDR1 LGHDT, CDR2 YNNKEL (reference sequence). The chain's CDR3 is CASSQVDRACEQFF.

This chain joins TRBV27 and TRBJ2-1; the D call of TRBD2 rests on TCRdb alone, since no DNA is present to check it. Germline CDR1 MNHEY, CDR2 SMNVEV (reference sequence). This CDR3 has 15 residues. This chain's CDR3 is CASSWGPILDPQQFF.

The rearrangement links TRBV18 to TRBJ1-3; the D gene TCRdb calls, TRBD1, cannot be checked with no DNA. Looked up from germline, CDR1 is KGHSH and CDR2 is LQKENI. CDR3 length: 18 amino acids. The CDR3 region is CASSPNEARGTSGNTIYF. Complete variable domain (other parts from reference TRBV18 and TRBJ1-3): NAGVMQNPRHLVRRRGQEARLRCSPMKGHSHVYWYRQLPEEGLKFMVYLQKENIIDESGMPKERFSAEFPKEGPSILRIQQVVRGDSAAYFCASSPNEARGTSGNTIYFGEGSWLTVV.

V and J are TRBV23-1 and TRBJ2-5. TRBV23-1 is designated an ORF whose function remains uncertain. CDR3 length: 13 amino acids. This CDR3 reads CASSQDIQETQYF.

This chain links TRBV28 with TRBJ2-7. Germline values: CDR1 MDHEN, CDR2 SYDVKM. The CDR3 length is 15 residues. The CDR3 sequence is CASSLLTRRAYEQYF.

The chain has TRBV9 and TRBJ2-7; there is no DNA to check the TCRdb D call of TRBD2. CDR1 is SGDLS and CDR2 is YYNGEE in the germline V gene. The CDR3 is made up of 16 amino acids. CDR3 in amino acids: CASSATAGTGVYEQYF.

The chain employs TRBV5-4 and TRBJ1-1; the TCRdb call, TRBD1, lacks DNA for checking. The CDR3 runs to 16 residues. Per the germline V gene, CDR1 is SGHNT and CDR2 is YYREEE (reference sequence). The CDR3 sequence is CASRRDRGAQNTEAFF.

The chain couples TRBV18 to TRBJ2-2. The germline gives CDR1 KGHSH, CDR2 LQKENI. This CDR3 comprises 15 residues. CDR3 in amino acids: CASSPTGADTGELFF.

The chain couples TRBV20-1 to TRBJ2-1. CDR1 and CDR2 (germline): DFQATT, SNEGSKA (reference sequence). The CDR3 loop spans 14 amino acids. The CDR3 sequence is CSASETGTYNEQFF.

V is TRBV29-1 and J is TRBJ2-7; TCRdb gives TRBD2 as the D gene, but with no DNA this cannot be confirmed. CDR3 length: 15 amino acids. CDR1 and CDR2 (germline): SQVTM, ANQGSEA. This chain's CDR3 is CSASPSGLGPYEQYF.